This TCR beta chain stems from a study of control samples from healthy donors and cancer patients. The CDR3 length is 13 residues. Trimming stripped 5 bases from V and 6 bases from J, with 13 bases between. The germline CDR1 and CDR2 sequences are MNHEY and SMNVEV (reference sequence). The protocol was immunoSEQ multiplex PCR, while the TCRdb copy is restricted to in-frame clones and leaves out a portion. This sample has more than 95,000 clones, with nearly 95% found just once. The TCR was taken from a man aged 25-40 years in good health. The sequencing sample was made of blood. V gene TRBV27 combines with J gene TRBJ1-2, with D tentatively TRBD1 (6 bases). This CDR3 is CASSIQGMDGYTF. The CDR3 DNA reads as TGTGCCAGCAGTATCCAGGGGATGGATGGCTACACCTTC.